These 25 T cell receptor beta chains originate from one sample sequenced in a study of blood T cell repertoires in COVID-19. Profiling relied on immunoSEQ multiplex PCR, and the TCRdb table lists in-frame clones only, not all of them. In the table there are around 280,000 clones, roughly 91% of which are singletons. Source material: peripheral blood. These receptors were obtained from a woman aged 25-40 years with COVID-19, enrolled during active disease.

V is TRBV10-2 and J is TRBJ1-5; D perhaps matches TRBD1 (6 bases). The germline V and J ends were trimmed by 0 bases and 6 bases, with 12 bases remaining between them. Per the germline V gene, CDR1 is WSHSY and CDR2 is SAAADI. This CDR3 is built from 15 residues. The CDR3 bases are TGCGCCAGCAGTGAGTCGGCGGGGGCTGGTCAGCCCCAGCATTTT. Protein: CASSESAGAGQPQHF.

The chain has TRBV25-1 and TRBJ2-6; a weak D match, TRBD1 (5 bases). Per germline, CDR1 MGHDK and CDR2 SYGVNS. This CDR3 spans 14 amino acids. Trimming removed 4 bases from V and 4 bases from J, with 8 bases in between. Here the CDR3 DNA reads TGTGCCAGCAGTGCAGGGCCCGGGGCCAACGTCCTGACTTTC. It encodes CASSAGPGANVLTF.

This clone was counted ten times or more. The gene calls are TRBV5-1 and TRBJ2-1; tentative D call: TRBD1 (6 bases). The CDR3 is 13 residues long. Germline assignment: CDR1 SGHRS and CDR2 YFSETQ. V lost 6 bases and J 4 bases, leaving 11 bases between the germline ends. The CDR3 reads CASNRDTYNEQFF. CDR3 nucleotide sequence: TGCGCCAGCAACAGGGACACTTACAATGAGCAGTTCTTC. The variable domain in full, with the rest retrieved from reference TRBV5-1 and TRBJ2-1, is KAGVTQTPRYLIKTRGQQVTLSCSPISGHRSVSWYQQTPGQGLQFLFEYFSETQRNKGNFPGRFSGRQFSNSRSEMNVSTLELGDSALYLCASNRDTYNEQFFGPGTRLTVL.

The genes are TRBV18 and TRBJ1-5; D is unclear. CDR1 is KGHSH, CDR2 LQKENI, per germline. V shed 6 bases and J shed 8 bases, with 11 bases lying between them. The CDR3 covers 12 residues. The CDR3 DNA reads TGTGCCAGCTCTCTTATTCGGGAGCCCCAGCATTTT. Amino acids: CASSLIREPQHF. The complete variable domain, with remaining parts taken from reference TRBV18 and TRBJ1-5, reads NAGVMQNPRHLVRRRGQEARLRCSPMKGHSHVYWYRQLPEEGLKFMVYLQKENIIDESGMPKERFSAEFPKEGPSILRIQQVVRGDSAAYFCASSLIREPQHFGDGTRLSIL.

The rearrangement links TRBV15 to TRBJ2-2, with a tentative D call TRBD2 (5 bases). Looked up from germline, CDR1 is LNHNV and CDR2 is YYDKDF (reference sequence). Trimming took off 4 bases at V and 9 bases at J, with 18 bases between the two ends. The CDR3 runs to 15 residues. Here the CDR3 DNA reads TGTGCCACCAGCACACGGACGTCAGAGGGCAGGGAGCTGTTTTTT. Its translation: CATSTRTSEGRELFF.

This clone appeared a few times. The gene calls are TRBV29-1 and TRBJ1-2; 7 bases align to TRBD1. Per germline, CDR1 SQVTM and CDR2 ANQGSEA. J gave up 3 bases and V 7 bases, and 2 bases lay outside the gene matches. The CDR3 is made up of 11 amino acids. The DNA of the CDR3 is TGCAGCGCCGGGACAGACTATGGCTACACCTTC. This codes for CSAGTDYGYTF.

The chain recombines TRBV5-5 with TRBJ1-6, with TRBD1 as a possible D gene (6 bases). Germline-derived CDR1 and CDR2 are SGHKS and YYEKEE (reference sequence). This CDR3 contains 15 residues. V dropped 2 bases and J dropped 10 bases, with 16 bases sitting between them. The CDR3 DNA follows: TGTGCCAGCAGCTTAAGTGCAGGGGAAGGGTCACCCCTCCACTTT. Translating it yields CASSLSAGEGSPLHF. Based on the CDR3 plus reference TRBV5-5 and TRBJ1-6, the full variable domain is DAGVTQSPTHLIKTRGQQVTLRCSPISGHKSVSWYQQVLGQGPQFIFQYYEKEERGRGNFPDRFSARQFPNYSSELNVNALLLGDSALYLCASSLSAGEGSPLHFGNGTRLTVT.

The V and J genes are TRBV19 and TRBJ1-3; D is possibly TRBD1 (5 bases). The CDR3 runs 14 residues. V lost 3 bases and J 2 bases, leaving 8 bases between the germline ends. Germline V lookup: CDR1 LNHDA, CDR2 SQIVND (reference sequence). The CDR3 here is CASSIQGTGNTIYF. The CDR3 nucleotides are TGTGCCAGTAGTATTCAGGGTACTGGAAACACCATATATTTT.

The chain couples TRBV28 to TRBJ2-2, with 7 nucleotides matching TRBD1. J was trimmed by 7 bases and V by 5 bases; bases with no gene match: 10. This CDR3 has 15 residues. Per the germline V gene, CDR1 is MDHEN and CDR2 is SYDVKM. The CDR3 DNA reads as TGTGCCAGCAGTCCAGGGGGTCGACGAGGCGGGGAGCTGTTTTTT. It translates to CASSPGGRRGGELFF.

The rearrangement joins TRBV7-8 to TRBJ2-3; 8 bases line up with TRBD1. Looked up from germline, CDR1 is SGHVS and CDR2 is FQNEAQ. The ends lost 7 bases at V and 7 bases at J; junction bases unmatched: 16. The CDR3 has 16 residues. The CDR3 here is CASNSLQGGTQYTQYF. The CDR3 region has the DNA TGTGCCAGCAACTCCCTACAGGGGGGAACACAGTATACGCAGTATTTT.

This sequence joins TRBV10-3 and TRBJ2-7; TRBD1 might be the D (5 bases). Trimming took off 6 bases at V and 3 bases at J, with 12 bases between the two ends. CDR3 length equals 13 residues. Germline V lookup: CDR1 ENHRY, CDR2 SYGVKD. CDR3 DNA: TGTGCCATCAGCCCCGGACAACACTACGAGCAGTACTTC. As protein: CAISPGQHYEQYF.

The J gene is TRBJ2-1, the V gene TRBV7-9, with TRBD2 as a possible D gene (6 bases). The V gene's germline CDR1 is SEHNR and CDR2 FQNEAQ (reference sequence). The length of the CDR3 is 17 residues. The V end lost 1 base, the J end lost 4 bases, and 17 bases lay between the germline ends. The CDR3: CASSLVGVSGRYNEQFF. In DNA form, the CDR3 reads TGTGCCAGCAGCTTAGTAGGGGTTTCAGGGAGGTACAATGAGCAGTTCTTC.

The chain carries TRBV28 and TRBJ1-5; TRBD1 might be the D (6 bases). The CDR3 loop spans 15 amino acids. V was clipped by 3 bases and J by 9 bases, with 18 bases between them. The V gene's germline CDR1 is MDHEN and CDR2 SYDVKM. Written as DNA, the CDR3 is TGTGCCAGCAGTTTTTCAGGGGAAAGGGGCTGGCCCCAGCATTTT. This gives the protein CASSFSGERGWPQHF. The full variable domain, completed using reference TRBV28 and TRBJ1-5, is DVKVTQSSRYLVKRTGEKVFLECVQDMDHENMFWYRQDPGLGLRLIYFSYDVKMKEKGDIPEGYSVSREKKERFSLILESASTNQTSMYLCASSFSGERGWPQHFGDGTRLSIL.

The chain links TRBV6-4 to TRBJ1-2; 7 bases fit TRBD1. Germline loops: CDR1 MRHNA, CDR2 SNTAGT. The J segment lost 4 bases and the V segment lost 5 bases, leaving 7 bases of the junction unmatched. The length of the CDR3 is 14 residues. The CDR3 is CASSTGAGSYGYTF. DNA for the CDR3: TGTGCCAGCAGTACAGGGGCGGGGAGCTATGGCTACACCTTC.

The chain uses TRBV19 and TRBJ1-6; D gene uncertain. The CDR3 spans 15 residues. Germline V gene lookup returns CDR1 LNHDA and CDR2 SQIVND (reference sequence). Trimming took off 7 bases at V and 2 bases at J, with 12 bases between the two ends. The CDR3 loop reads CASKGREAYNSPLHF. The CDR3 DNA follows: TGTGCCAGTAAAGGGAGGGAAGCCTATAATTCACCCCTCCACTTT.

This chain links TRBV19 with TRBJ1-2, with 8 bases aligning to TRBD1. The CDR3 sequence is 17 residues long. V trimming: 1 base; J trimming: 3 bases; junction bases outside the gene matches: 10. In germline, CDR1 is LNHDA, CDR2 SQIVND (reference sequence). The CDR3 bases are TGTGCCAGTAGTATAGGTGGGACAGGCACCTCTCACTATGGCTACACCTTC. Its translation is CASSIGGTGTSHYGYTF.

The chain links TRBV7-2 to TRBJ1-5; tentatively, D is TRBD1 (5 bases). Germline V CDR1 and CDR2: SGHTA, FQGNSA. The V and J ends lost 3 bases and 3 bases respectively, with 12 bases between them. This CDR3 comprises 15 residues. The CDR3 loop reads CASSFSQGYNQPQHF. DNA for the CDR3: TGTGCCAGCAGCTTTTCTCAGGGATACAATCAGCCCCAGCATTTT.

The rearrangement links TRBV13 to TRBJ2-1; 9 bases are a match to TRBD2. The trim removed 8 bases at V and 1 base at J, leaving 6 bases unmatched. Per the germline V gene, CDR1 is PRHDT and CDR2 is FYEKMQ (reference sequence). The CDR3 is 15 amino acids. CDR3 loop: CASGTSGYSYNEQFF. In DNA, the CDR3 is TGTGCCAGCGGAACTAGCGGGTATTCCTACAATGAGCAGTTCTTC.

The chain carries TRBV19 and TRBJ1-2; TRBD1 aligns across 7 bases. The CDR3 sequence is 13 residues long. The germline gives CDR1 LNHDA, CDR2 SQIVND (reference sequence). V lost 6 bases, J lost 8 bases, and 9 bases stayed unmatched. The CDR3 sequence is CASRYRGMRGYTF. The CDR3 coding sequence is TGTGCCAGTAGATACAGGGGAATGCGGGGCTACACCTTC. The variable domain in full, with the rest retrieved from reference TRBV19 and TRBJ1-2, is DGGITQSPKYLFRKEGQNVTLSCEQNLNHDAMYWYRQDPGQGLRLIYYSQIVNDFQKGDIAEGYSVSREKKESFPLTVTSAQKNPTAFYLCASRYRGMRGYTFGSGTRLTVV.

This rearrangement joins TRBV19 to TRBJ2-5; D might be TRBD2 (6 bases). Trimming cost V 3 bases and J 3 bases, with 11 bases left between them. This CDR3 contains 14 residues. CDR1 and CDR2 (germline): LNHDA, SQIVND (reference sequence). The CDR3 is CASSIYGGKETQYF. CDR3 bases: TGTGCCAGTAGTATCTATGGCGGGAAAGAGACCCAGTACTTC.

The CDR3 DNA follows: TGTGCCAGCTCACCCCTGACAGGGGCGAGGAACACTGAAGCTTTCTTT. Its protein is CASSPLTGARNTEAFF. The chain carries TRBV18 and TRBJ1-1, with 8 bases that match TRBD1. Germline-derived CDR1 and CDR2 are KGHSH and LQKENI. The CDR3 spans 16 residues. Trimming took 3 bases from V and 1 from J; bases not matched to a gene: 7.

The V gene is TRBV6-5, the J gene TRBJ1-1; TRBD1 matches at 7 bases. V was pared by 7 bases and J by 4 bases, with 6 bases of the junction left unmatched. The CDR3 covers 13 residues. CDR1 MNHEY and CDR2 SVGAGI come from the germline V gene. Here the CDR3 reads CASTKQGITEAFF. CDR3 in DNA: TGTGCCAGCACCAAACAGGGGATCACTGAAGCTTTCTTT.

The V gene is TRBV6-5, the J gene TRBJ1-2; 9 positions agree with TRBD1. Germline loops: CDR1 MNHEY, CDR2 SVGAGI. This CDR3 spans 15 amino acids. Trimming removed 8 bases from V and 7 bases from J; junction bases left unmatched: 14. CDR3 protein: CASLGTGRFESGYTF. In DNA form, the CDR3 reads TGTGCCAGCCTCGGGACAGGGAGGTTTGAAAGTGGCTACACCTTC.

In this sample, this clone turned up a few times. The chain couples TRBV21-1 to TRBJ1-3. TRBV21-1 counts as a pseudogene. The CDR3 runs to 17 residues. The CDR3 sequence: CASSPRRGGVTGNTIYF. In nucleotides, the CDR3 is TGTGCCAGCAGCCCCCGACGGGGGGGGGTAACTGGAAACACCATATATTTT.

The chain is built from TRBV19 and TRBJ1-4; no firm D call. V lost 6 bases to trimming and J lost 0 bases, with 8 bases between them. CDR3 size: 14 residues. Looked up from germline, CDR1 is LNHDA and CDR2 is SQIVND (reference sequence). The CDR3 sequence: CASRALATNEKLFF. Written as DNA, the CDR3 is TGTGCCAGTAGAGCTCTTGCAACTAATGAAAAACTGTTTTTT.